Here is one T cell receptor beta chain with its context. Its antigen is unidentified. This entry comes from a study of T cells in localized non-small cell lung cancer. Study-wide results and limits: Uninvolved neighboring lung showed the greatest T cell clonality, exceeding tumor.

V shed 4 bases and J 6 bases; nucleotides not matched to a gene: 9. Germline V gene sequence: CDR1 SGHNT, CDR2 YYREEE (reference sequence). CDR3 length: 15 residues. Sequenced by immunoSEQ multiplex PCR; TCRdb stores in-frame clones only, minus some. This table holds roughly 90,000 clones, approximately 91% found once. The rearrangement joins TRBV5-4 to TRBJ2-1; 8 nucleotides align to TRBD2. The sample was PBMCs, taken before any cancer treatment. The receptor's source is a woman aged 35-75 years with stage II squamous cell lung carcinoma. The DNA of the CDR3 is TGTGCCAGCAGCGCCGGGACTAGGAGGGGCAATGAGCAGTTCTTC. Its translation is CASSAGTRRGNEQFF.